Reported below is one T cell receptor beta chain. The record originates from a study of identical twins. The CDR3 spans 12 residues. Trimming pared 3 bases from V and 5 bases from J, leaving 7 bases between. Looked up from germline, CDR1 is SGHAT and CDR2 is FQNNGV. MiXCR was run by TCRdb on the 5' RACE reads, yielding one entry per CDR3 protein. The sample gives 350,000 to 600,000 distinct CDR3 sequences, about 14% of which show up once; about 0.52% is in the top ten. This sample also appeared in a second study, on yellow fever vaccine responses in identical twins.

This clonotype was obtained from a woman between 18 and 29 years old in good health. Sequencing was carried out using CD4+ T cells sorted from blood. The chain employs TRBV11-2 and TRBJ1-2, with unresolved D. The CDR3 DNA sequence: TGTGCCAGCAGCTTCACAGAGTATGGCTACACCTTC. Its protein is CASSFTEYGYTF.